Listed below are T cell receptor beta chains from one sample, sequenced in a study of T cells in Graves' hyperthyroidism and ophthalmopathy. Via MiXCR, TCRdb re-called the multiplex PCR reads, giving one row per CDR3 protein. Of 400,000 to 450,000 distinct CDR3 sequences in the sample, roughly 14% were seen once. Sequenced sample: blood. These receptors were taken from a young man with Graves' ophthalmopathy. Each CDR3 is given with its conserved first and last residue. D genes are given only for firm matches. A row's size may be missing; if present it is once, few, many or a size class.

cdr3_aa cdr3_nt d_call j_call clone_size v_call
CASSPGRGAFF TGTGCCAGCTCACCAGGGAGGGGAGCTTTCTTT NA TRBJ1-1 many TRBV18
CASSTGDKNIQYF TGTGCCAGCAGCACGGGGGACAAAAACATTCAGTACTTC NA TRBJ2-4 many TRBV11-2
CASSGNSGTGELFF TGTGCCAGCAGTGGAAATAGCGGGACCGGGGAGCTGTTTTTT TRBD2 TRBJ2-2 NA TRBV25-1
CAWSLDHEQYF TGTGCCTGGAGTCTGGACCACGAGCAGTACTTC NA TRBJ2-7 many TRBV30
CATSRDGTGSTDTQYF TGTGCCACCAGCAGAGATGGTACAGGGAGCACAGATACGCAGTATTTT NA TRBJ2-3 many TRBV15
CAISAPSNEQFF TGTGCCATCAGTGCCCCCAGCAATGAGCAGTTCTTC NA TRBJ2-1 NA TRBV10-3
CASSPGGRPYEQYF TGTGCCAGCAGTCCAGGGGGGAGGCCCTACGAGCAGTACTTC NA TRBJ2-7 many TRBV12-3/TRBV12-4
CSVPGQGAGELFF TGCAGCGTGCCGGGACAGGGGGCGGGGGAGCTGTTTTTT TRBD1 TRBJ2-2 many TRBV29-1
CASRPGQGWNEQYF TGTGCCAGTAGGCCGGGACAGGGCTGGAACGAGCAGTACTTC TRBD1 TRBJ2-7 NA TRBV19
CASSVGAAGGSTIYF TGTGCCAGCAGCGTAGGGGCCGCCGGTGGAAGCACCATATATTTT NA TRBJ1-3 NA TRBV9
CASTSGAPRHYGYTF TGTGCCAGCACTAGTGGGGCACCACGTCACTATGGCTACACCTTC NA TRBJ1-2 many TRBV6-1
CASSLIGETQYF TGTGCCAGCAGCTTGATCGGGGAGACCCAGTACTTC NA TRBJ2-5 many TRBV5-5
CSARDGDSLRSSYEQYF TGCAGTGCTAGAGATGGGGATTCTCTGAGGAGCTCCTACGAGCAGTACTTC NA TRBJ2-7 many TRBV20-1
CSARGDLAKNIQYF TGCAGTGCTAGAGGGGACCTAGCCAAAAACATTCAGTACTTC NA TRBJ2-4 many TRBV20-1
CASSSDGTGNNEQFF TGTGCCAGCAGCTCAGATGGGACAGGGAACAATGAGCAGTTCTTC TRBD1 TRBJ2-1 many TRBV7-8
CASSLGGLYNNEQFF TGTGCCAGCAGTTTAGGGGGGCTATACAACAATGAGCAGTTCTTC NA TRBJ2-1 many TRBV12-3/TRBV12-4
CASSLGAQGKTQYF TGTGCCAGCAGCTTAGGGGCTCAGGGCAAGACCCAGTACTTC NA TRBJ2-5 NA TRBV7-9
CAISGRGQSTDTQYF TGTGCCATCAGTGGGCGAGGACAGAGCACAGATACGCAGTATTTT NA TRBJ2-3 many TRBV10-3
CASSVGGREAFF TGTGCCAGCAGTGTCGGGGGTAGGGAAGCTTTCTTT NA TRBJ1-1 many TRBV6-1
CASSLASGNSYNEQFF TGCGCCAGCAGCTTGGCCAGCGGGAATTCCTACAATGAGCAGTTCTTC TRBD2 TRBJ2-1 many TRBV5-1
CASSALLAGAHNEQFF TGTGCCAGCAGCGCGCTTCTAGCGGGGGCGCACAATGAGCAGTTCTTC TRBD2 TRBJ2-1 many TRBV7-2
CASSPGVAYEQYF TGTGCCAGCAGCCCCGGGGTGGCCTACGAGCAGTACTTC NA TRBJ2-7 many TRBV6-1
CASSQDLVETQYF TGTGCCAGCAGCCAAGACCTGGTAGAGACCCAGTACTTC NA TRBJ2-5 many TRBV3-1
CSAPTSDQETQYF TGCAGTGCTCCGACTAGCGACCAAGAGACCCAGTACTTC TRBD2 TRBJ2-5 many TRBV20-1
CASSINPPAEDRGPDTQYF TGTGCCAGTAGTATAAACCCCCCCGCCGAGGACAGGGGACCAGATACGCAGTATTTT TRBD1 TRBJ2-3 NA TRBV19
CATSRDKKETQYF TGTGCCACCTCTCGGGACAAAAAAGAGACCCAGTACTTC NA TRBJ2-5 many TRBV24-1
CASSSDRGSETQYF TGTGCCAGCAGCTCCGACAGGGGATCGGAGACCCAGTACTTC TRBD1 TRBJ2-5 many TRBV7-2
CASTRGRTDTQYF TGTGCCAGCACGCGGGGGCGCACAGATACGCAGTATTTT NA TRBJ2-3 many TRBV2
CATSRDVVGPNIQYF TGTGCCACCAGCAGAGATGTAGTAGGTCCAAACATTCAGTACTTC NA TRBJ2-4 many TRBV15
CASKKREDSYNEQFF TGTGCCAGTAAGAAGCGGGAGGACTCCTACAATGAGCAGTTCTTC TRBD2 TRBJ2-1 few TRBV19
CASSEELAEYNEQFF TGCGCCAGCAGTGAAGAACTAGCGGAATACAATGAGCAGTTCTTC TRBD2 TRBJ2-1 many TRBV10-1
CASSLTGGGGHTDTQYF TGTGCCAGCAGCTTAACGGGGGGCGGGGGGCACACAGATACGCAGTATTTT TRBD2 TRBJ2-3 NA TRBV11-2
CASSNRDLRGYTF TGTGCCAGTAGTAACAGGGACCTACGGGGCTACACCTTC NA TRBJ1-2 NA TRBV19
CASSEDYISYEQYF TGTGCCAGCAGTGAAGACTATATCTCCTACGAGCAGTACTTC NA TRBJ2-7 many TRBV6-1
CASSPRTVLSTEAFF TGTGCCAGCAGCCCCCGGACAGTCTTGAGCACTGAAGCTTTCTTT NA TRBJ1-1 NA TRBV7-9
CASSEEGTALWLGYTF TGTGCCAGCAGTGAAGAGGGGACAGCCCTTTGGCTGGGCTACACCTTC TRBD1 TRBJ1-2 many TRBV6-1
CASSDQPRGPQHF TGTGCCAGCAGTGATCAGCCCCGGGGGCCCCAGCATTTT NA TRBJ1-5 few TRBV6-1